Each of the 32 T cell receptor beta chains below was sequenced from the same sample in a study of blood T cell repertoires in COVID-19 (TCRdb year 2020). The method was the immunoSEQ multiplex PCR assay. The source is immuneACCESS, and TCRdb retained only in-frame sequences with V and J called. Part of the clones is not carried over; for the studies checked, unresolved V genes explain less than half of this, and the remainder is unexplained. Within this sample are a few hundred thousand clones, with roughly 85% of them counted one time only. The top ten clones comprise 3% to 4.5% of the sample. The sample comprised peripheral blood. These receptors were taken from a woman between 18 and 30 years old with acute or convalescent COVID-19.

This sequence joins TRBV27 and TRBJ1-5, with 8 bases lining up with TRBD1. From germline, CDR1 is MNHEY and CDR2 SMNVEV (reference sequence). After removal of 6 bases from V and 5 bases from J, the junction contained 6 bases not matched to a gene. The CDR3 is 14 amino acids. CDR3 nucleotide sequence: TGTGCCAGCAGCACCAAGACAGGGGATCAGCCCCAGCATTTT. Protein: CASSTKTGDQPQHF.

The table lists this clone with a few counts. The rearrangement links TRBV24-1 to TRBJ1-5; 7 bases map to TRBD1. Germline values: CDR1 KGHDR, CDR2 SFDVKD. The V and J ends lost 5 bases and 0 bases, in that order; junction bases with no gene match: 6. This CDR3 has 16 residues. CDR3 coding DNA: TGTGCCACCAGTGCTAAGGGACAGCATAGCAATCAGCCCCAGCATTTT. It encodes CATSAKGQHSNQPQHF.

The chain couples TRBV25-1 to TRBJ1-1; 7 nucleotides agree with TRBD1. The CDR3 runs to 14 residues. Unmatched junction bases numbered 7, after V lost 5 bases and J lost 4 bases. Germline CDR1 reads MGHDK; CDR2 reads SYGVNS. The CDR3 protein is CASSNPGGFTEAFF. Written as DNA, the CDR3 is TGTGCCAGCAGTAATCCAGGGGGATTCACTGAAGCTTTCTTT.

This clone was counted once. The chain links TRBV5-1 to TRBJ2-1; D remains ambiguous. Per the germline V gene, CDR1 is SGHRS and CDR2 is YFSETQ. The CDR3 is made up of 15 amino acids. Trimming removed 2 bases at V and 9 bases at J, with 18 bases between. The CDR3 is CASSLGTLVVIEQFF. The CDR3 bases are TGCGCCAGCAGCTTAGGTACGCTAGTTGTAATTGAGCAGTTCTTC.

The V and J genes are TRBV5-1 and TRBJ2-7; 11 bases are shared with TRBD2. CDR3 size: 18 residues. Germline V gene data show CDR1 as SGHRS and CDR2 as YFSETQ. With V trimmed by 7 bases and J by 6 bases, 21 bases remained unmatched. The CDR3, as DNA: TGCGCCAGCTCAACCGGAGGCCTAGCGGGAGGCCCGGGACGCGAGCAGTACTTC. As protein: CASSTGGLAGGPGREQYF.

This clone was counted a single time. The chain employs TRBV3-1 (or the pseudogene TRBV3-2) and TRBJ1-2; 8 nucleotides align to TRBD1. V lost 4 bases to trimming and J lost 5 bases; unmatched junction nucleotides: 9. The CDR3 sequence is 15 residues long. From germline, CDR1 is LGHDT and CDR2 YNNKEL (reference sequence). DNA for the CDR3: TGTGCCAGCAGCCCAAAGACAGGGGACTGGTATGGCTACACCTTC. This translates into CASSPKTGDWYGYTF.

The V gene is TRBV3-1 (or the pseudogene TRBV3-2), the J gene TRBJ1-5, with 8 positions matching TRBD1. CDR1 and CDR2 (germline): LGHDT, YNNKEL (reference sequence). The J segment lost 1 base and the V segment lost 1 base, leaving 3 bases of the junction unmatched. The CDR3 is 16 residues long. CDR3 bases: TGTGCCAGCAGCCAAGCAACAGGGGGAAGCAATCAGCCCCAGCATTTT. This gives the protein CASSQATGGSNQPQHF.

The chain recombines TRBV30 with TRBJ2-1; 10 bases are a match to TRBD1. The CDR3 loop spans 15 amino acids. With V trimmed by 1 base and J by 2 bases, 2 bases remained unmatched. Looked up from germline, CDR1 is GTSNPN and CDR2 is SVGIG (reference sequence). The CDR3 sequence: CAWSAGTGAYNEQFF. The CDR3 nucleotides read TGTGCCTGGAGTGCCGGGACAGGGGCCTACAATGAGCAGTTCTTC.

The gene calls are TRBV6-5 and TRBJ2-5; 8 nucleotides match TRBD1. Germline V CDR1 and CDR2: MNHEY, SVGAGI. V was pared by 4 bases and J by 4 bases, with 11 bases of the junction left unmatched. The CDR3 totals 16 residues. CDR3 bases: TGTGCCAGCAGTTTAATCGGACAGGGCGGCGGAGAGACCCAGTACTTC. Amino acids: CASSLIGQGGGETQYF.

This clone was seen a single time. The J gene is TRBJ2-1, the V gene TRBV19; D remains unclear. The germline V and J ends were trimmed by 6 bases and 6 bases, with 12 bases remaining between them. CDR1 and CDR2 from the germline V gene are LNHDA and SQIVND (reference sequence). CDR3 size: 13 residues. The CDR3 DNA reads as TGTGCCAGTAGCGAGAACTTAGTCAATGAGCAGTTCTTC. This gives the protein CASSENLVNEQFF.

In regard to this clone: At the DNA level, this CDR3 is encoded by other sequences in the same sample as well. The chain uses TRBV3-1 (or the pseudogene TRBV3-2) and TRBJ2-7; 11 nucleotides agree with TRBD2. Trimming took 4 bases from V and 1 from J; bases not matched to a gene: 3. The CDR3 spans 15 residues. Germline V gene data show CDR1 as LGHDT and CDR2 as YNNKEL (reference sequence). The CDR3 coding sequence is TGTGCCAGCAGCCTTATAGCGGGAGGGTCCTACGAGCAGTACTTC. Its protein is CASSLIAGGSYEQYF.

This chain links TRBV6-4 with TRBJ2-7; TRBD1 agrees at 9 bases. The CDR3 sequence is 15 residues long. V shed 9 bases and J 0 bases; nucleotides not matched to a gene: 9. Germline-derived CDR1 and CDR2 are MRHNA and SNTAGT. CDR3 coding DNA: TGTGCCAGTGTACAACCGGGACAGGGCTCCTACGAGCAGTACTTC. As protein: CASVQPGQGSYEQYF.

This clone was detected only once. The V call is TRBV29-1, the J call TRBJ2-1, with D perhaps matching TRBD1 (7 bases). V was shortened by 0 bases and J by 7 bases, with 16 bases between the two germline ends. From germline, CDR1 is SQVTM and CDR2 ANQGSEA. The CDR3 loop spans 15 amino acids. CDR3: CSVEDEATGRNEQFF. In DNA form, the CDR3 reads TGCAGCGTTGAAGATGAAGCGACAGGGAGGAATGAGCAGTTCTTC.

The chain couples TRBV6-1 to TRBJ1-1, with D perhaps matching TRBD1 (6 bases). Per germline, CDR1 MNHNS and CDR2 SASEGT. The V and J ends lost 3 bases and 0 bases respectively, with 20 bases between them. This CDR3 is built from 18 residues. For the CDR3, the DNA is TGTGCCAGCAGTGAGACGGGACATTCAGCGTCCATGAACACTGAAGCTTTCTTT. The encoded protein is CASSETGHSASMNTEAFF.

The rearrangement links TRBV2 to TRBJ2-5; 8 bases agree with TRBD2. The CDR3 runs to 15 residues. In germline, CDR1 is SNHLY, CDR2 FYNNEI. J lost 2 bases, V lost 8 bases, and 10 bases had no gene match. CDR3 amino acids: CASQVASGRQETQYF. The CDR3 nucleotides read TGTGCCAGCCAGGTGGCCAGCGGGAGACAAGAGACCCAGTACTTC.

The J gene is TRBJ1-5, the V gene TRBV2, with 11 bases matching TRBD1. CDR1 and CDR2 (germline): SNHLY, FYNNEI. The CDR3 runs to 17 residues. After removal of 2 bases from V and 0 bases from J, the junction contained 3 bases not matched to a gene. CDR3 nucleotides: TGTGCCAGCAGTGAATGGACAGGGGGCTATAGCAATCAGCCCCAGCATTTT. This gives the protein CASSEWTGGYSNQPQHF.

The rearrangement joins TRBV7-6 to TRBJ2-2; TRBD1 might be the D (6 bases). The CDR3 covers 13 residues. In germline, CDR1 is SGHVS, CDR2 FNYEAQ. Trimming stripped 5 bases from V and 5 bases from J, with 9 bases between. CDR3 nucleotide sequence: TGTGCCAGCAGCCGTGACAGGACCGGGGAGCTGTTTTTT. Translating gives CASSRDRTGELFF.

CDR3 protein: CASSLKGRVLYNEQFF. CDR3 in DNA: TGTGCCAGCAGCTTGAAGGGCAGGGTCTTATACAATGAGCAGTTCTTC. The rearrangement uses TRBV5-6 and TRBJ2-1; D possibly corresponds to TRBD1 (5 bases). V was pared by 1 base and J by 4 bases, with 15 bases between. The CDR3 sequence is 16 residues long. Germline CDR1 and CDR2: SGHDT and YYEEEE.

V usage is TRBV18 and J usage is TRBJ2-5; D is possibly TRBD1 (5 bases). The CDR3 is made up of 12 amino acids. Germline V lookup: CDR1 KGHSH, CDR2 LQKENI. V lost 5 bases and J lost 3, with 7 bases in between. CDR3 sequence (DNA): TGTGCCAGCTCAGCCAGGGAAGAGACCCAGTACTTC. Its translation is CASSAREETQYF.

The V gene is TRBV4-2, the J gene TRBJ1-5; D possibly corresponds to TRBD1 (6 bases). Between the trimmed V and J ends, which lost 0 bases and 7 bases, there was a span of 13 bases. CDR3 length equals 15 residues. The germline CDR1 and CDR2 sequences are LGHNA and YNFKEQ. The CDR3: CASSQDLGGYQPQHF. DNA of the CDR3: TGTGCCAGCAGCCAAGATCTAGGGGGATACCAGCCCCAGCATTTT.

The chain carries TRBV28 and TRBJ1-1; tentatively, D is TRBD1 (6 bases). The CDR3 runs to 13 residues. Trimming removed 4 bases at V and 6 bases at J, with 12 bases between. In germline, CDR1 is MDHEN, CDR2 SYDVKM. Here the CDR3 reads CASSSLQGAEAFF. CDR3 in DNA: TGTGCCAGCAGTTCCCTACAGGGTGCTGAAGCTTTCTTT.

The chain employs TRBV28 and TRBJ2-3, with 15 bases aligning to TRBD2. The CDR3 consists of 17 residues. The trim removed 5 bases at V and 5 bases at J, leaving 8 bases unmatched. The V gene's germline CDR1 is MDHEN and CDR2 SYDVKM. The CDR3, as DNA: TGTGCCAGCAGTACCGGCCGGGGACTAGCGGGAGGAGATACGCAGTATTTT. Residues: CASSTGRGLAGGDTQYF.

The chain carries TRBV9 and TRBJ1-1, with no clear D. CDR1 and CDR2 (germline): SGDLS, YYNGEE. The CDR3 is 17 amino acids. V was cut by 0 bases and J by 4 bases, with 19 bases left in between. The DNA for the CDR3 is TGTGCCAGCAGCGTAGACTCTATCGAGGGCTCTGGCACTGAAGCTTTCTTT. Residues: CASSVDSIEGSGTEAFF.

This clone was observed once. The chain has TRBV14 and TRBJ2-1; 9 positions match TRBD1. Germline V gene sequence: CDR1 SGHDN, CDR2 FVKESK. Trimming took 7 bases from V and 4 from J; bases not matched to a gene: 17. The CDR3 contains 18 residues. CDR3 sequence: CASKIREPGQGLYNEQFF. As DNA, the CDR3 is TGTGCCAGCAAAATTAGGGAACCGGGACAGGGATTATACAATGAGCAGTTCTTC.

This clone came up a few times. The genes are TRBV6-1 and TRBJ1-1; no clear D. The germline CDR1 and CDR2 sequences are MNHNS and SASEGT. V was shortened by 1 base and J by 6 bases, with 12 bases between the two germline ends. The CDR3 totals 14 residues. This chain's CDR3 is CASSEGNSGAEAFF. In DNA, the CDR3 is TGTGCCAGCAGTGAAGGGAACAGCGGGGCTGAAGCTTTCTTT.

The chain uses TRBV6-5 and TRBJ2-7, with D possibly matching TRBD1 (5 bases). V was clipped by 6 bases and J by 3 bases, with 9 bases between them. The CDR3 covers 12 residues. The germline V gene has CDR1 MNHEY and CDR2 SVGAGI. The CDR3 DNA is TGTGCCAGCAGACAGGATCTCTACGAGCAGTACTTC. This codes for CASRQDLYEQYF.

Points on this clone: The sample holds other DNA sequences that translate to the same CDR3. The chain employs TRBV4-1 and TRBJ1-1, with 9 bases matching TRBD1. Germline V CDR1 and CDR2: MGHRA, YSYEKL. Trimming at V came to 4 bases and at J to 1 base, leaving 4 bases not matched to a gene. The CDR3 runs 15 residues. The CDR3 reads CASSLEDRGNTEAFF. The CDR3 nucleotides are TGCGCCAGCAGCCTCGAGGACAGGGGGAACACTGAAGCTTTCTTT.

The chain has TRBV30 and TRBJ2-7; perhaps TRBD1 as D (6 bases). Germline V gene data show CDR1 as GTSNPN and CDR2 as SVGIG (reference sequence). This CDR3 spans 15 amino acids. V lost 0 bases to trimming and J lost 3 bases, with 15 bases between them. The CDR3 bases are TGTGCCTGGAGTGTACATATGGGGACAAACTACGAGCAGTACTTC. Its protein is CAWSVHMGTNYEQYF.

J is TRBJ2-6 and V is TRBV7-9; TRBD2 aligns across 8 bases. J was trimmed by 0 bases and V by 5 bases; bases with no gene match: 9. The CDR3 runs to 18 residues. Germline CDR1 and CDR2: SEHNR and FQNEAQ (reference sequence). The CDR3 nucleotides are TGTGCCAGCAGCGCGCATAGCGGGACCTACTCTGGGGCCAACGTCCTGACTTTC. Translation: CASSAHSGTYSGANVLTF.

The V gene is TRBV27, the J gene TRBJ1-1; 7 nucleotides align to TRBD1. The CDR3 is made up of 13 amino acids. Germline CDR1 and CDR2: MNHEY and SMNVEV (reference sequence). After removal of 6 bases from V and 2 bases from J, the junction contained 3 bases not matched to a gene. CDR3 sequence: CASRTGRNTEAFF. Written as DNA, the CDR3 is TGTGCCAGCAGGACAGGGAGAAACACTGAAGCTTTCTTT.

The chain is built from TRBV28 and TRBJ2-2; 9 bases match TRBD1. There are 16 residues in the CDR3. V lost 3 bases to trimming and J lost 5 bases; unmatched junction nucleotides: 7. The germline V gene has CDR1 MDHEN and CDR2 SYDVKM. The CDR3 nucleotides read TGTGCCAGCAGTTTGGGAGCCGGGACAGGGACCGGGGAGCTGTTTTTT. Translation: CASSLGAGTGTGELFF.

The chain uses TRBV19 and TRBJ2-4; TRBD1 aligns across 9 bases. The CDR3 extends over 19 amino acids. Germline CDR1 and CDR2: LNHDA and SQIVND (reference sequence). V shed 3 bases and J 0 bases; nucleotides not matched to a gene: 12. The CDR3 DNA follows: TGTGCCAGTAGTATCAACCGACAGGGGGTTTCACTAGCCAAAAACATTCAGTACTTC. Its translation: CASSINRQGVSLAKNIQYF.